These T cell receptor beta chains were read from a single sample in a study of blood T cell repertoires in COVID-19. Assay: immunoSEQ multiplex PCR; the TCRdb copy retains only in-frame clones and omits some. This table has nearly 200,000 clones, 86% appearing once. Material for sequencing was peripheral blood. These receptors all come from a woman in her sixties or seventies with acute or convalescent COVID-19. The CDR3 runs from the conserved cysteine through the conserved F or W. D genes are given only for firm matches. The size entry is marked missing in some rows and otherwise reads once, few, many or a size class.

j_gene	d_gene	abundance	v_gene	len	CDR3aa	CDR3nt
TRBJ1-1	.	few	TRBV12-3/TRBV12-4	12	CASRPLGAEAFF	TGTGCCAGCAGGCCGTTAGGGGCTGAAGCTTTCTTT
TRBJ1-1	.	.	TRBV19	14	CASSITILNTEAFF	TGTGCCAGTAGTATAACTATTCTCAACACTGAAGCTTTCTTT
TRBJ2-2	TRBD1	.	TRBV7-8	16	CASSFRPQGYNGELFF	TGTGCCAGCAGCTTCCGCCCACAGGGGTATAACGGGGAGCTGTTTTTT
TRBJ2-3	TRBD2	.	TRBV6-5	15	CASSGTSGGGDTQYF	TGTGCCAGCAGCGGGACTAGCGGGGGGGGTGATACGCAGTATTTT
TRBJ2-3	TRBD1	.	TRBV5-1	15	CASSLEGQGTDTQYF	TGCGCCAGCAGCTTGGAGGGACAGGGCACAGATACGCAGTATTTT
TRBJ2-7	.	.	TRBV9	15	CASSVAAVSSYEQYF	TGTGCCAGCAGCGTAGCGGCGGTAAGCTCCTACGAGCAGTACTTC
TRBJ2-7	.	.	TRBV7-8	16	CASSLSERATSYEQYF	TGTGCCAGCAGCTTATCTGAGCGGGCAACCTCCTACGAGCAGTACTTC
TRBJ2-1	.	.	TRBV2	11	CASSLDSGQFF	TGTGCCAGCAGCCTCGACTCGGGGCAGTTCTTC
TRBJ1-2	TRBD1	.	TRBV27	13	CASSFTRGNGYTF	TGTGCCAGCAGTTTTACCAGGGGGAATGGCTACACCTTC
TRBJ2-1	.	.	TRBV11-1	13	CASSLRGYDEQFF	TGTGCCAGCAGCTTAAGGGGGTACGATGAGCAGTTCTTC
TRBJ1-5	.	.	TRBV27	13	CASSLGARQPQHF	TGTGCCAGCAGTTTGGGGGCCAGGCAGCCCCAGCATTTT
TRBJ1-5	.	.	TRBV28	13	CASSLGQGQTQHF	TGTGCCAGCAGTTTAGGGCAGGGTCAAACCCAGCATTTT
TRBJ1-2	.	.	TRBV18	15	CASSPPEQGLKGYTF	TGTGCCAGCTCACCACCTGAACAGGGATTGAAGGGCTACACCTTC
TRBJ1-4	.	.	TRBV5-4	19	CASSLGIGTFSATNEKLFF	TGTGCCAGCAGCTTGGGAATCGGGACATTCTCCGCAACTAATGAAAAACTGTTTTTT
TRBJ1-5	.	.	TRBV19	13	CASSMKGLQPQHF	TGTGCCAGTAGTATGAAGGGGTTGCAGCCCCAGCATTTT
TRBJ1-2	TRBD1	.	TRBV5-1	14	CASRVEQGGYGYTF	TGCGCCAGCAGGGTGGAACAGGGGGGCTATGGCTACACCTTC
TRBJ2-1	TRBD2	.	TRBV7-2	18	CASSLWLAGGRSYNEQFF	TGTGCCAGCAGCTTATGGCTAGCGGGGGGTCGATCCTACAATGAGCAGTTCTTC
TRBJ2-1	TRBD2	.	TRBV27	14	CASRVAGGQNEQFF	TGTGCCAGCAGAGTAGCGGGAGGGCAAAATGAGCAGTTCTTC
TRBJ1-4	TRBD1	.	TRBV6-5	14	CASSKTGGMEKLFF	TGTGCCAGCAGTAAGACAGGGGGCATGGAAAAACTGTTTTTT
TRBJ1-6	.	.	TRBV28	14	CASRLRGGNSPLHF	TGTGCCAGCAGGTTGAGGGGGGGGAATTCACCCCTCCACTTT
TRBJ2-6	TRBD1	.	TRBV19	16	CASREAGGPGANVLTF	TGTGCCAGTAGGGAGGCAGGGGGTCCGGGGGCCAACGTCCTGACTTTC
TRBJ1-2	TRBD1	once	TRBV29-1	12	CSGEGADYGYTF	TGCAGCGGTGAGGGGGCAGACTATGGCTACACCTTC
TRBJ1-1	TRBD1	.	TRBV4-1	15	CASSDRDRGLGEAFF	TGCGCCAGCAGCGACCGGGACAGGGGTTTGGGTGAAGCTTTCTTT
TRBJ2-4	TRBD2	once	TRBV6-5	16	CASSYSGTSGGVVQYF	TGTGCCAGCAGTTACTCCGGGACTAGCGGGGGGGTGGTTCAGTACTTC
TRBJ1-1	.	.	TRBV19	14	CASREGHLNTEAFF	TGTGCCAGTCGAGAAGGACACCTGAACACTGAAGCTTTCTTT
TRBJ2-1	.	.	TRBV19	13	CASRTLADNEQFF	TGTGCCAGTAGGACACTAGCTGACAATGAGCAGTTCTTC